The present T cell receptor beta chain was sequenced within a study of spatial heterogeneity in lung cancer. At the level of the study: Detection consistently captured more beta-chain sequences than alpha-chain sequences.

Time point defined: sample taken at primary tumor resection. The donors, more than 55 patients with untreated early-stage non-small cell lung cancer, provided the samples. Without sorting, whole RNA was sequenced from tumor, nontumor lung or frozen PBMC. Trimming cost V 2 bases and J 10 bases, with 15 bases left between them. CDR3 length: 15 amino acids. In germline, CDR1 is LGHDT, CDR2 YNNKEL (reference sequence). Each CDR3 protein is one row after TCRdb ran MiXCR on the 5' RACE reads. This table has about 1,600 distinct CDR3 sequences, 5.3% appearing once. The table lists this clonotype with many counts.

The TCR was taken from a female donor with early-stage non-small cell lung cancer. The chain carries TRBV3-1 and TRBJ1-6; a possible D gene is TRBD1 (6 bases). The starting material was normal lung tissue next to the tumor, obtained at surgery. CDR3 region: CASSQSGMGGSPLHF. CDR3 DNA: TGTGCCAGCAGCCAATCAGGAATGGGGGGCTCACCCCTCCACTTT. Full variable domain (missing parts from reference TRBV3-1 and TRBJ1-6): DTAVSQTPKYLVTQMGNDKSIKCEQNLGHDTMYWYKQDSKKFLKIMFSYNNKELIINETVPNRFSPKSPDKAHLNLHINSLELGDSAVYFCASSQSGMGGSPLHFGNGTRLTVT.